The T cell receptor beta chain described here comes from a study of shared clonotypes between healthy human individuals. This clone was recorded once. What it binds is unknown. Germline CDR1 reads SGHNT; CDR2 reads YYREEE (reference sequence). The CDR3 loop spans 14 amino acids. Trimming cost V 4 bases and J 6 bases, with 11 bases left between them. Profiled with immunoSEQ multiplex PCR; TCRdb holds only in-frame clones, not every one. Of approximately 2.4 million clones in the sample, 90% to 96% were seen once. Findings and caveats of the study: Sample collection involved blood only; tissue repertoires are likely different. Rarefaction showed that sequencing of sorted subsets was incomplete (despite large depth). Naive subsets usually exceeded memory subsets in estimated richness.

This sequence originates from a man younger than 30 in good health. Sequenced input: naive CD4+ T cells sorted from blood. Subset denoted: CD45RA+ positively selected. The V call is TRBV5-4, the J call TRBJ1-6, with D possibly being TRBD1 (5 bases). CDR3: CASSPRDGNSPLHF. CDR3 bases: TGTGCCAGCAGCCCGAGGGACGGTAATTCACCCCTCCACTTT.